The TCR beta chain under discussion was sequenced for a study of spatial heterogeneity in lung cancer. A unique molecular identifier was attached to every TCR cDNA molecule. Using its own MiXCR run on the 5' RACE reads, TCRdb lists one record per CDR3 protein. The data show roughly 71,000 distinct CDR3 sequences, with roughly 8.9% seen just once and around 1.9% held by the top ten. This clonotype appeared a few times. The time point denotes: blood at routine non-recurrence follow-up after resection. The sequencing here drew on PBMCs, taken at follow-up. The TCR was taken from a female donor with early-stage non-small cell lung cancer.

CDR3 nucleotides: TGTGCCAGCAGCTTTACGTCAGATACGCAGTATTTT. It yields the protein CASSFTSDTQYF. The V and J genes are TRBV12-3 or TRBV12-4 and TRBJ2-3; no firm D call. V was pared by 6 bases and J by 4 bases, with 8 bases between. CDR3 length equals 12 residues.